This entry is about one T cell receptor beta chain. The antigen is undetermined. The CDR3 totals 13 residues. Germline values: CDR1 SEHNR, CDR2 FQNEAQ (reference sequence). V was shortened by 4 bases and J by 4 bases, with 8 bases between the two germline ends. This record belongs to a study of a mutant IDH1 vaccine in newly diagnosed glioma. Study details: Among treated patients, around 60% were male and roughly 40% female, and mean age was about 39 years. Earlier care involved radiotherapy, temozolomide, or both, and the majority received both.

This sample's time point: baseline, week 1 (first vaccination visit). Indicated treatment: pre-vaccination baseline after standard-of-care therapy. Newly diagnosed WHO grade 3 or 4 IDH1-mutant, ATRX-lost astrocytomas were identified in the donors. Findings and caveats of the study: Vaccine-induced immune responses were detected in around 93% of patients.

Libraries were prepared by immunoSEQ multiplex PCR; TCRdb keeps only in-frame clonotypes and omits some of them. The sample contains tens of thousands of clones, more than 85% of which appear only once. V gene TRBV7-9 combines with J gene TRBJ1-5; maybe TRBD1 (5 bases). This TCR was sampled from a man in his fifties or sixties with glioma. Sequencing was performed on PBMCs, taken from a glioma patient treated with radiotherapy, temozolomide or both. CDR3 nucleotide sequence: TGTGCCAGCAGCTCCACAGGTAATCAGCCCCAGCATTTT. Its protein is CASSSTGNQPQHF.